Below are 29 T cell receptor beta chains sequenced from a single sample in a study of control samples from healthy donors and cancer patients. The repertoire was sequenced with immunoSEQ multiplex PCR; TCRdb's copy has only in-frame clones and lacks some. This table holds about 70,000 clones, roughly 84% found once. The sample taken for sequencing was blood. The receptors were sampled from a man aged 50 to 59 in good health.

The V and J genes are TRBV7-3 and TRBJ1-5; possible D gene TRBD1, 6 bases. V was trimmed by 2 bases and J by 6 bases, leaving 11 bases between them. The CDR3 is 14 amino acids. In germline, CDR1 is SGHTA, CDR2 FQGTGA. In nucleotides, the CDR3 is TGTGCCAGCAGCTTAGGAGGGGGGGGTCAGCCCCAGCATTTT. It translates to CASSLGGGGQPQHF.

The V call is TRBV10-2, the J call TRBJ1-2; 9 bases align to TRBD1. CDR3 length: 13 amino acids. Germline CDR1 and CDR2: WSHSY and SAAADI. The junction had 7 bases not matched to a gene; V was cut back by 6 bases and J by 8 bases. The CDR3 loop reads CASSQGQGLGYTF. CDR3 DNA: TGCGCCAGCAGCCAGGGACAGGGTTTGGGCTACACCTTC.

This chain links TRBV7-2 with TRBJ2-7; 9 positions match TRBD1. The ends lost 6 bases at V and 1 base at J; junction bases unmatched: 7. This CDR3 region has 15 residues. Looked up from germline, CDR1 is SGHTA and CDR2 is FQGNSA. The CDR3 spells CASSPDRGTSYEQYF. The CDR3 bases are TGTGCCAGCAGTCCCGACAGGGGGACGTCCTACGAGCAGTACTTC.

The chain joins TRBV5-1 to TRBJ2-7; the D is unclear. Germline lookup yields CDR1 SGHRS and CDR2 YFSETQ. V dropped 0 bases and J dropped 6 bases, with 10 bases sitting between them. The CDR3 sequence is 13 residues long. In DNA form, the CDR3 reads TGCGCCAGCAGCTTGGTACTTTGGGGCGAGCAGTACTTC. It is translated as CASSLVLWGEQYF. The entire variable domain, with the rest obtained from reference TRBV5-1 and TRBJ2-7, is as follows: KAGVTQTPRYLIKTRGQQVTLSCSPISGHRSVSWYQQTPGQGLQFLFEYFSETQRNKGNFPGRFSGRQFSNSRSEMNVSTLELGDSALYLCASSLVLWGEQYFGPGTRLTVT.

A single count supports this clone. The rearrangement links TRBV7-2 to TRBJ1-2; no reliable D call. CDR1 and CDR2 from the germline V gene are SGHTA and FQGNSA. The CDR3 runs to 13 residues. V lost 1 base to trimming and J lost 5 bases, with 8 bases between them. The CDR3: CASSLEGRYGYTF. As DNA, the CDR3 is TGTGCCAGCAGCTTAGAAGGGAGGTATGGCTACACCTTC.

This chain joins TRBV14 and TRBJ2-2, with TRBD2 matching 11 bases. The germline V gene encodes CDR1 SGHDN and CDR2 FVKESK. The CDR3 length is 18 residues. V shed 2 bases and J 1 base; nucleotides not matched to a gene: 6. The CDR3 DNA sequence: TGTGCCAGCAGCCAACCCGACCTAGCGGGGGGGAACACCGGGGAGCTGTTTTTT. Translating gives CASSQPDLAGGNTGELFF. The complete variable domain, with remaining parts taken from reference TRBV14 and TRBJ2-2, reads EAGVTQFPSHSVIEKGQTVTLRCDPISGHDNLYWYRRVMGKEIKFLLHFVKESKQDESGMPNNRFLAERTGGTYSTLKVQPAELEDSGVYFCASSQPDLAGGNTGELFFGEGSRLTVL.

This clone has ten or more counts. CDR3 sequence: CASSLGGAGELFF. CDR3 DNA sequence: TGTGCCAGCAGCTTAGGAGGGGCCGGGGAGCTGTTTTTT. The chain combines TRBV11-3 with TRBJ2-2, with D perhaps given as TRBD1 or TRBD2 (5 bases each). From germline, CDR1 is SGHNT and CDR2 YENEEA. The V gene lost 1 base and the J gene lost 6 bases, with 6 bases spanning the gap. This CDR3 region has 13 residues. Complete variable domain (other parts from reference TRBV11-3 and TRBJ2-2): EAGVVQSPRYKIIEKKQPVAFWCNPISGHNTLYWYLQNLGQGPELLIRYENEEAVDDSQLPKDRFSAERLKGVDSTLKIQPAELGDSAVYLCASSLGGAGELFFGEGSRLTVL.

This clone has more than one count but fewer than ten. The rearrangement uses TRBV15 and TRBJ2-1, with D maybe TRBD2 (6 bases). Germline CDR1 is LNHNV and CDR2 is YYDKDF (reference sequence). The CDR3 runs to 14 residues. Between the trimmed V and J ends, which lost 0 bases and 9 bases, there was a span of 12 bases. The CDR3 is CATSRDADYPEQFF. The DNA of the CDR3 is TGTGCCACCAGCAGAGACGCGGACTACCCTGAGCAGTTCTTC.

The rearrangement joins TRBV6-6 to TRBJ2-7; perhaps TRBD1 as D (5 bases). V was clipped by 9 bases and J by 3 bases, with 12 bases between them. Germline V gene sequence: CDR1 MNHNY, CDR2 SVGAGI (reference sequence). The CDR3 sequence is 12 residues long. CDR3 sequence reads: CASVAGIYEQYF. The CDR3 DNA reads TGTGCCAGTGTGGCAGGGATCTACGAGCAGTACTTC.

V usage is TRBV5-4 and J usage is TRBJ2-7, with a weak D call TRBD1 (5 bases). This CDR3 has 15 residues. Germline assignment: CDR1 SGHNT and CDR2 YYREEE (reference sequence). V shed 0 bases and J shed 5 bases, with 15 bases lying between them. The CDR3 bases are TGTGCCAGCAGCTTGGAGGCAGGGAACGTCCACGAGCAGTACTTC. This gives the protein CASSLEAGNVHEQYF.

The sample holds a few counts of this clone. The chain carries TRBV5-6 and TRBJ1-3, with unresolved D. The germline V gene has CDR1 SGHDT and CDR2 YYEEEE. Trimming cost V 3 bases and J 0 bases, with 13 bases left between them. The CDR3 runs to 16 residues. In DNA form, the CDR3 reads TGTGCCAGCAGCTCCCGGACGTCAATCTCTGGAAACACCATATATTTT. Amino acids: CASSSRTSISGNTIYF.

The J gene is TRBJ2-6, the V gene TRBV9; 11 bases align to TRBD2. The germline CDR1 and CDR2 sequences are SGDLS and YYNGEE. This CDR3 has 18 amino acids. Losses at the gene ends were 2 bases for V and 0 bases for J; bases not matched to a gene: 4. The CDR3 bases are TGTGCCAGCAGCGTCGGACTAGCGGGTAGCTCTGGGGCCAACGTCCTGACTTTC. It encodes CASSVGLAGSSGANVLTF.

The rearrangement links TRBV5-1 to TRBJ2-1, with TRBD2 identical over 15 bases. J lost 7 bases, V lost 5 bases, and 19 bases had no gene match. Germline-derived CDR1 and CDR2 are SGHRS and YFSETQ. The CDR3 runs to 20 residues. Written as DNA, the CDR3 is TGCGCCAGCAGTTCCGGCTTTTCCGGGACTAGCGGGAGGCTGGGGAATGAGCAGTTCTTC. Amino acids: CASSSGFSGTSGRLGNEQFF.

The rearrangement uses TRBV4-2 and TRBJ2-7; 8 bases agree with TRBD1. The CDR3 has 15 amino acids. V was pared by 4 bases and J by 4 bases, with 9 bases of the junction left unmatched. The germline V gene encodes CDR1 LGHNA and CDR2 YNFKEQ. The CDR3 nucleotides read TGTGCCAGCAGCCCAACCGGGACAGGCGGTTACGAGCAGTACTTC. Protein product: CASSPTGTGGYEQYF.

This chain uses TRBV19 with TRBJ1-3; D remains ambiguous. Trimming shortened V by 7 bases and J by 4 bases, and 14 bases separated the two germline ends. Germline V gene sequence: CDR1 LNHDA, CDR2 SQIVND (reference sequence). The CDR3 consists of 14 residues. The CDR3 nucleotides are TGTGCCAGTACCTTGAGTGGACCAGGAAACACCATATATTTT. This translates into CASTLSGPGNTIYF.

The V call is TRBV6-2 or TRBV6-3, the J call TRBJ2-7, with 11 bases fitting TRBD2. The CDR3 totals 14 residues. The germline CDR1 and CDR2 sequences are MNHEY and SVGEGT. Losses at the gene ends were 3 bases for V and 3 bases for J; bases not matched to a gene: 1. The CDR3 region has the DNA TGTGCCAGCAGTTATGGGACTAGCGGCTACGAGCAGTACTTC. This sequence encodes CASSYGTSGYEQYF.

The J gene is TRBJ2-1, the V gene TRBV6-5; 8 bases are a match to TRBD1. The CDR3 spans 12 residues. The ends lost 5 bases at V and 15 bases at J; junction bases unmatched: 9. CDR1 MNHEY and CDR2 SVGAGI come from the germline V gene. CDR3 bases: TGTGCCAGCAGTCACGGACAGGGTAAAACGTTCTTC. It yields the protein CASSHGQGKTFF.

The chain employs TRBV30 and TRBJ2-5; no clear D gene. Trimming cost V 2 bases and J 2 bases, with 12 bases left between them. The germline V gene has CDR1 GTSNPN and CDR2 SVGIG (reference sequence). This CDR3 is built from 14 residues. Written as DNA, the CDR3 is TGTGCCTGGAGTACCCCTGGGCTTCAAGAGACCCAGTACTTC. Translated, it gives CAWSTPGLQETQYF.

The chain uses TRBV6-6 and TRBJ1-1; D gene unclear. Trimming stripped 4 bases from V and 8 bases from J, with 8 bases between. The CDR3 extends over 11 amino acids. The germline V gene has CDR1 MNHNY and CDR2 SVGAGI (reference sequence). For the CDR3, the DNA is TGTGCCAGCAGTTTGGGTGGAGAAGCTTTCTTT. This gives the protein CASSLGGEAFF.

This clone was seen only a few times. V usage is TRBV6-5 and J usage is TRBJ2-7; D might be TRBD1 or TRBD2, each matching 5 bases. This CDR3 region has 14 residues. The germline V and J ends were trimmed by 10 bases and 3 bases, with 19 bases remaining between them. Germline V lookup: CDR1 MNHEY, CDR2 SVGAGI. The CDR3 here is CATRRDRNVYEQYF. The CDR3 nucleotides are TGTGCCACCCGTCGGGACCGAAACGTCTACGAGCAGTACTTC.

On this clone: This same CDR3 is encoded by further DNA sequences in the sample. The rearrangement joins TRBV6-4 to TRBJ2-1, with TRBD2 as a possible D gene (6 bases). The germline V and J ends were trimmed by 2 bases and 8 bases, with 16 bases remaining between them. Germline CDR1 MRHNA, CDR2 SNTAGT. The CDR3 sequence is 15 residues long. This CDR3 is CASSDRSGRFYEQFF. For the CDR3, the DNA is TGTGCCAGCAGTGACCGCAGCGGGCGATTCTATGAGCAGTTCTTC.

This rearrangement joins TRBV5-1 to TRBJ1-2; 9 nucleotides agree with TRBD1. The V gene end was trimmed by 4 bases and the J gene end by 4 bases; junction bases not matched to a gene: 5. Germline V gene data show CDR1 as SGHRS and CDR2 as YFSETQ. This CDR3 has 14 residues. CDR3 in amino acids: CASSGADRGYGYTF. In nucleotides, the CDR3 is TGCGCCAGCAGCGGGGCGGACAGGGGCTATGGCTACACCTTC.

The count of this clone is one. V is TRBV7-9 and J is TRBJ2-7, with 7 nucleotides matching TRBD1. Germline loops: CDR1 SEHNR, CDR2 FQNEAQ (reference sequence). J gave up 3 bases and V 7 bases, and 9 bases lay outside the gene matches. This CDR3 has 14 amino acids. The chain's CDR3 is CASTSPGQYYEQYF. The CDR3 coding sequence is TGTGCCAGCACCTCACCGGGACAGTACTACGAGCAGTACTTC.

The rearrangement links TRBV9 to TRBJ2-7, with TRBD1 matching over 7 bases. The length of the CDR3 is 14 residues. The V gene end was trimmed by 2 bases and the J gene end by 2 bases; junction bases not matched to a gene: 4. CDR1 is SGDLS and CDR2 is YYNGEE in the germline V gene. Here the CDR3 DNA reads TGTGCCAGCAGCGTTGGACAGGCCGCCTACGAGCAGTACTTC. Translated: CASSVGQAAYEQYF.

The CDR3 sequence is CASSPLGAGRMNTEAFF. CDR3 in DNA: TGTGCCAGCAGCCCACTGGGAGCAGGCCGCATGAACACTGAAGCTTTCTTT. The V and J genes are TRBV25-1 and TRBJ1-1, with no clear D. Germline CDR1 reads MGHDK; CDR2 reads SYGVNS. The CDR3 is made up of 17 amino acids. Trimming took off 6 bases at V and 0 bases at J, with 20 bases between the two ends.

J is TRBJ2-3 and V is TRBV29-1, with 8 positions matching TRBD2. Germline CDR1 is SQVTM and CDR2 is ANQGSEA. The CDR3 is 14 amino acids. The V and J ends lost 7 bases and 1 base, in that order; junction bases with no gene match: 7. The CDR3 bases are TGCAGCGCGTTTAGCGGGATGGGCACAGATACGCAGTATTTT. Its protein is CSAFSGMGTDTQYF.

This sequence joins TRBV20-1 and TRBJ2-7; D gene uncertain. This CDR3 contains 11 residues. The V end lost 3 bases, the J end lost 6 bases, and 9 bases lay between the germline ends. Germline CDR1 is DFQATT and CDR2 is SNEGSKA (reference sequence). CDR3 loop: CSASSDFEQYF. The DNA for the CDR3 is TGCAGTGCTAGTTCTGACTTCGAGCAGTACTTC.

The gene calls are TRBV9 and TRBJ1-3, with a possible D match to TRBD1 (6 bases). This CDR3 region has 15 residues. Germline loops: CDR1 SGDLS, CDR2 YYNGEE. Trimming pared 4 bases from V and 0 bases from J, leaving 11 bases between. CDR3 sequence reads: CASSRGTNSGNTIYF. Here the CDR3 DNA reads TGTGCCAGCAGCCGCGGGACAAACTCTGGAAACACCATATATTTT.

V and J are TRBV30 and TRBJ2-3, with D perhaps TRBD1 or TRBD2 (5 bases each). Looked up from germline, CDR1 is GTSNPN and CDR2 is SVGIG (reference sequence). CDR3 length equals 13 residues. V shed 2 bases and J shed 3 bases, with 9 bases lying between them. The CDR3: CAWSSGRTDTQYF. The CDR3 nucleotides are TGTGCCTGGAGTTCAGGGAGAACAGATACGCAGTATTTT.